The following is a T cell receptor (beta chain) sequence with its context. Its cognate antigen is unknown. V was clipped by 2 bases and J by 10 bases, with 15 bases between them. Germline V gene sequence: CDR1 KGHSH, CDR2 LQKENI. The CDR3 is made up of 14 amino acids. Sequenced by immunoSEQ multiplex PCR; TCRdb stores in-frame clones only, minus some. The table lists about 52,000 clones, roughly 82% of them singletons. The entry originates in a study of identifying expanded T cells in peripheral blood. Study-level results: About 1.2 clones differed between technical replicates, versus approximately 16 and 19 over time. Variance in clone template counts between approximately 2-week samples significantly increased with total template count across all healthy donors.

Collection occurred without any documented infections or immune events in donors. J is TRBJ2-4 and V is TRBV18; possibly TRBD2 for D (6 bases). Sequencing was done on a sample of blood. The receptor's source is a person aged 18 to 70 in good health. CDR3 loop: CASSPLTGEGIQYF. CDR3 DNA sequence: TGTGCCAGCTCACCATTGACGGGAGAGGGGATTCAGTACTTC.